This is a list of T cell receptor beta chains from one sample in a study of T cell changes during pregnancy in multiple sclerosis. This table comes from immunoSEQ multiplex PCR, and its TCRdb copy is limited to in-frame clones, with some not included. The sample has tens of thousands of clones, just under 95% seen once. The sample in question was CD8+ T cells from peripheral blood mononuclear cells, obtained after pregnancy. Receptors originate from a female donor with multiple sclerosis, enrolled in a pregnancy study. Both conserved end residues are part of each CDR3. The D gene is left open where the match is weak. Expanded clones get a size class; other rows say once, few or many, or leave the size out.

D: TRBD1
J: TRBJ2-5
V: TRBV29-1
size: once
DNA: TGCAGCGTGACCGGAAGGACAGGGGGTAAAGAGACCCAGTACTTC
CDR3: CSVTGRTGGKETQYF

D: .
J: TRBJ1-5
V: TRBV19
size: .
DNA: TGTGCCAGTAGTACCATGGGAGATAGCAATCAGCCCCAGCATTTT
CDR3: CASSTMGDSNQPQHF

D: .
J: TRBJ1-2
V: TRBV29-1
size: few
DNA: TGCAGCGTCGGCCACATACCCGTCTTTGGATCCCAGGCTTATGGCTACACCTTC
CDR3: CSVGHIPVFGSQAYGYTF

D: TRBD2
J: TRBJ2-5
V: TRBV11-2
size: .
DNA: TGTGCCAGCAGCTTTCCCGAGGGACTAGCCTACTTC
CDR3: CASSFPEGLAYF

D: .
J: TRBJ2-7
V: TRBV7-2
size: .
DNA: TGTGCCAGCAGTACCCTACAGGGTTCCTACGAGCAGTACTTC
CDR3: CASSTLQGSYEQYF

D: .
J: TRBJ2-7
V: TRBV13
size: .
DNA: TGTGCCAGCAGCCTCCGAGGACAGCGTTTTTACGAGCAGTACTTC
CDR3: CASSLRGQRFYEQYF

D: TRBD1
J: TRBJ2-7
V: TRBV5-1
size: .
DNA: TGCGCCAGCAGCAGGGACAGGGACTCCTACGAGCAGTACTTC
CDR3: CASSRDRDSYEQYF

D: TRBD2
J: TRBJ2-7
V: TRBV19
size: .
DNA: TGTGCCAGTAGTATAGCGGGAGGACCTTACGAGCAGTACTTC
CDR3: CASSIAGGPYEQYF

D: TRBD2
J: TRBJ2-5
V: TRBV6-5
size: .
DNA: TGTGCCAGCAGTTATCGCGGGGGACAAGAGACCCAGTACTTC
CDR3: CASSYRGGQETQYF

D: TRBD1
J: TRBJ2-6
V: TRBV25-1
size: .
DNA: TGTGCCAGCAGGTCCGGGACAGTCACCTCTGGGGCCAACGTCCTGACTTTC
CDR3: CASRSGTVTSGANVLTF

D: TRBD1
J: TRBJ1-2
V: TRBV7-9
size: .
DNA: TGTGCCAGCAGCTCTCGGGACAGGAACAATGGCTACACCTTC
CDR3: CASSSRDRNNGYTF

D: TRBD1
J: TRBJ2-7
V: TRBV27
size: .
DNA: TGTGCCAGCGCGAAGGGGGCTGACGAGCAGTACTTC
CDR3: CASAKGADEQYF

D: .
J: TRBJ1-1
V: TRBV21-1
size: .
DNA: TGTGCCAGCCCCGGGACAGGGCCTGAAGCTTTCTTT
CDR3: CASPGTGPEAFF

D: .
J: TRBJ1-1
V: TRBV2
size: .
DNA: TGTGCCAGCAGTGAAGGCAGGATGAACACTGAAGCTTTCTTT
CDR3: CASSEGRMNTEAFF

D: .
J: TRBJ2-1
V: TRBV27
size: .
DNA: TGTGCCAGCAGTTTCAGGGGTGATGAGCAGTTCTTC
CDR3: CASSFRGDEQFF

D: .
J: TRBJ1-4
V: TRBV7-9
size: .
DNA: TGTGCCAGCAGAGCCGGGGGGTCTAATGAAAAACTGTTTTTT
CDR3: CASRAGGSNEKLFF

D: .
J: TRBJ1-3
V: TRBV4-2
size: .
DNA: TGTGCCAGCAGCCAAGATCAGGGGTCCCCTGGAAACACCATATATTTT
CDR3: CASSQDQGSPGNTIYF

D: .
J: TRBJ2-3
V: TRBV7-9
size: .
DNA: TGTGCCAGCAGCTTAGTGGGCACGGTCAGCACAGATACGCAGTATTTT
CDR3: CASSLVGTVSTDTQYF

D: .
J: TRBJ2-1
V: TRBV7-9
size: .
DNA: TGTGCCAGCAGCTTAGAGCGGCCTTACAATGAGCAGTTCTTC
CDR3: CASSLERPYNEQFF

D: .
J: TRBJ2-1
V: TRBV2
size: .
DNA: TGTGCCAGCAGTCGGGGAGAGATGGGTGAGCAGTTCTTC
CDR3: CASSRGEMGEQFF

D: .
J: TRBJ1-2
V: TRBV5-1
size: .
DNA: TGCGCCAGCAGCTCCGCAGACAGCCCAGGGGATGGCTACACCTTC
CDR3: CASSSADSPGDGYTF

D: .
J: TRBJ1-1
V: TRBV6-6
size: .
DNA: TGTGCCAGCTTGACAGCGACGAACACTGAAGCTTTCTTT
CDR3: CASLTATNTEAFF

D: TRBD1
J: TRBJ2-5
V: TRBV19
size: .
DNA: TGTGCCAGTAGTACCCCCGACAGGGGGGACCAAGAGACCCAGTACTTC
CDR3: CASSTPDRGDQETQYF

D: TRBD2
J: TRBJ2-7
V: TRBV9
size: .
DNA: TGTGCCAGCAGCGTAGCCGAACTAGCGGCGCCTTACTACGAGCAGTACTTC
CDR3: CASSVAELAAPYYEQYF

D: TRBD1
J: TRBJ2-2
V: TRBV6-6
size: .
DNA: TGTGCCAGCAGTACAGGGGTAGACGGGGAGCTGTTTTTT
CDR3: CASSTGVDGELFF

D: .
J: TRBJ2-5
V: TRBV2
size: .
DNA: TGTGCCAGCAGTGAAGCGCTGGCGGGACCGCCTTTGGAAGAGACCCAGTACTTC
CDR3: CASSEALAGPPLEETQYF

D: TRBD2
J: TRBJ2-7
V: TRBV4-2
size: .
DNA: TGTGCCAGCAGCCAAGATGGAACTAGCGGGAGCTACGAGCAGTACTTC
CDR3: CASSQDGTSGSYEQYF

D: TRBD2
J: TRBJ2-7
V: TRBV27
size: once
DNA: TGTGCCAGCAGTCCCCTAGCGGGAGGGCCGCGGGAGCAGTACTTC
CDR3: CASSPLAGGPREQYF

D: .
J: TRBJ1-3
V: TRBV29-1
size: .
DNA: TGCAGCGTTGAAGAAAACGGTGGAAACACCATATATTTT
CDR3: CSVEENGGNTIYF

D: .
J: TRBJ1-1
V: TRBV7-9
size: once
DNA: TGTGCCAGCAGTCGCGACTGGGAGGGGGAAGCTTTCTTT
CDR3: CASSRDWEGEAFF

D: .
J: TRBJ1-5
V: TRBV5-5
size: .
DNA: TGTGCCAGCAGCTGGGGGGATAGCAATCAGCCCCAGCATTTT
CDR3: CASSWGDSNQPQHF

D: .
J: TRBJ2-7
V: TRBV7-8
size: .
DNA: TGTGCCAGCAGCTTATTCAGGGTCCACGAGCAGTACTTC
CDR3: CASSLFRVHEQYF

D: .
J: TRBJ2-5
V: TRBV6-5
size: .
DNA: TGTGCCAGCAGTTACCCACCCCCGGGGACCCAGTACTTC
CDR3: CASSYPPPGTQYF

D: TRBD1
J: TRBJ2-3
V: TRBV9
size: .
DNA: TGTGCCAGCAGCCTCACAGGGGGAAACACAGATACGCAGTATTTT
CDR3: CASSLTGGNTDTQYF

D: TRBD2
J: TRBJ2-2
V: TRBV25-1
size: once
DNA: TGTGCCAGCAGGGCGGGGGGGGTTACCGGGGAGCTGTTTTTT
CDR3: CASRAGGVTGELFF

D: TRBD2
J: TRBJ2-7
V: TRBV6-1
size: .
DNA: TGTGCCAGCAGTGACAGCGGGGGGGCTTCCGAGCAGTACTTC
CDR3: CASSDSGGASEQYF

D: TRBD1
J: TRBJ2-7
V: TRBV10-1
size: .
DNA: TGCGCCAGCAGTCCTGGACAGGGTAAATCCTACGAGCAGTACTTC
CDR3: CASSPGQGKSYEQYF

D: .
J: TRBJ2-1
V: TRBV5-1
size: .
DNA: TGCGCCAGCAGCCTCGCTACGAGCTCCTACAATGAGCAGTTCTTC
CDR3: CASSLATSSYNEQFF

D: TRBD1
J: TRBJ2-1
V: TRBV5-1
size: .
DNA: TGCGCCAGCAGCTTGAAGGGACAGGGGTACTACAATGAGCAGTTCTTC
CDR3: CASSLKGQGYYNEQFF

D: .
J: TRBJ2-7
V: TRBV7-8
size: .
DNA: TGTGCCAGCAGGGGACTGAGCTCCTACGAGCAGTACTTC
CDR3: CASRGLSSYEQYF

D: .
J: TRBJ2-5
V: TRBV7-9
size: few
DNA: TGTGCCAGCAGCCCCAGGGGCGGAGAGACCCAGTACTTC
CDR3: CASSPRGGETQYF

D: TRBD1
J: TRBJ1-5
V: TRBV30
size: once
DNA: TGTGCCTGGACACTGGGACAGGGTAATCAGCCCCAGCATTTT
CDR3: CAWTLGQGNQPQHF

D: .
J: TRBJ1-4
V: TRBV28
size: once
DNA: TGTGCCAGCAGTTTATATAAGGCCAGGGGATATAACGATGAAAAACTGTTTTTT
CDR3: CASSLYKARGYNDEKLFF

D: TRBD2
J: TRBJ2-1
V: TRBV19
size: .
DNA: TGTGCCAGTAGTATAATATCCCCAGCGGGAGCGTCCTACAATGAGCAGTTCTTC
CDR3: CASSIISPAGASYNEQFF